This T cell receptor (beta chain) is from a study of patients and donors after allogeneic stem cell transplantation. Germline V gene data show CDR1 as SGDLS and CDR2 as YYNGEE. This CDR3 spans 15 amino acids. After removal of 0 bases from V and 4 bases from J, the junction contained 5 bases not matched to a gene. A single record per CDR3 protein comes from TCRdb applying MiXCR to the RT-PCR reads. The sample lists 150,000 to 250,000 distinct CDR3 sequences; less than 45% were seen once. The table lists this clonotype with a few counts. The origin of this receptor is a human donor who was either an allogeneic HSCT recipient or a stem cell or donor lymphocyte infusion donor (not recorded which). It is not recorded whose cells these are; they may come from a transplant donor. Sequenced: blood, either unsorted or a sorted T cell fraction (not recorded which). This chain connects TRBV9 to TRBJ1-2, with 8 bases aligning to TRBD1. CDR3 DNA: TGTGCCAGCAGCGTAGTAGCAGGGGGCCTCTATGGCTACACCTTC. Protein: CASSVVAGGLYGYTF.